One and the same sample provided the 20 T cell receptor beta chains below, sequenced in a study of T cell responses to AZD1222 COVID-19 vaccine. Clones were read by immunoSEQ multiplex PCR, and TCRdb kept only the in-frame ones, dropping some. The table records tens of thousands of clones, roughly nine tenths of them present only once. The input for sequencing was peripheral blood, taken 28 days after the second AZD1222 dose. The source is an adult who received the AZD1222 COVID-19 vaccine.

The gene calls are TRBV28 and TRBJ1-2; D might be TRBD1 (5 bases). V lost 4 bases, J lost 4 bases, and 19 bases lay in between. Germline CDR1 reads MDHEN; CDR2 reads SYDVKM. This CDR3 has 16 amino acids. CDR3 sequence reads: CASSSPTDLRGYGYTF. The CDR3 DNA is TGTGCCAGCAGTTCGCCCACTGACCTTAGGGGCTATGGCTACACCTTC.

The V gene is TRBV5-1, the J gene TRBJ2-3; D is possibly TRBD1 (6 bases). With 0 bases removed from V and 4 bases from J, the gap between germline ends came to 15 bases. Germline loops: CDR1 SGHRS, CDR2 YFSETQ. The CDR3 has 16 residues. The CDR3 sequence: CASSLEGTWGPDTQYF. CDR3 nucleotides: TGCGCCAGCAGCTTGGAAGGGACATGGGGGCCAGATACGCAGTATTTT. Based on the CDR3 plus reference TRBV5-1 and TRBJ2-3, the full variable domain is KAGVTQTPRYLIKTRGQQVTLSCSPISGHRSVSWYQQTPGQGLQFLFEYFSETQRNKGNFPGRFSGRQFSNSRSEMNVSTLELGDSALYLCASSLEGTWGPDTQYFGPGTRLTVL.

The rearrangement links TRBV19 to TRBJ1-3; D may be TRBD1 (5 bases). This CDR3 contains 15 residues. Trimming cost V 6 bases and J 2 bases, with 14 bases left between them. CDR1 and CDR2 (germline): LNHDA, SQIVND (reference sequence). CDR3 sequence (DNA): TGTGCCAGTAGGCCTCAGGGAGTACCTGGAAACACCATATATTTT. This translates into CASRPQGVPGNTIYF.

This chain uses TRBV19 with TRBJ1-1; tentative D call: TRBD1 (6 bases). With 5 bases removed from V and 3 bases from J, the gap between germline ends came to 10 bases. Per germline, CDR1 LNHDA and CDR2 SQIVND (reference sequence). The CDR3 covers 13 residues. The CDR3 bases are TGTGCCAGTAGTGCGGACAGTGACACTGAAGCTTTCTTT. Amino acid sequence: CASSADSDTEAFF. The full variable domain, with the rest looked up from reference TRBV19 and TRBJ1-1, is DGGITQSPKYLFRKEGQNVTLSCEQNLNHDAMYWYRQDPGQGLRLIYYSQIVNDFQKGDIAEGYSVSREKKESFPLTVTSAQKNPTAFYLCASSADSDTEAFFGQGTRLTVV.

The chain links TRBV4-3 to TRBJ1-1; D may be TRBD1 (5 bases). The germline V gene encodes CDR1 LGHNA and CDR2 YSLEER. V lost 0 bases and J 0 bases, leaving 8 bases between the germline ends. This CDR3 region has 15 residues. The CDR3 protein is CASSQDWGVNTEAFF. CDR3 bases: TGCGCCAGCAGCCAAGATTGGGGGGTGAACACTGAAGCTTTCTTT.

The CDR3 protein is CASSRGQGYTEAFF. For the CDR3, the DNA is TGTGCCAGCAGCCGGGGACAGGGGTACACTGAAGCTTTCTTT. This chain connects TRBV7-2 to TRBJ1-1; 10 bases match TRBD1. The CDR3 sequence is 14 residues long. In germline, CDR1 is SGHTA, CDR2 FQGNSA. V trimming: 5 bases; J trimming: 3 bases; junction bases outside the gene matches: 3.

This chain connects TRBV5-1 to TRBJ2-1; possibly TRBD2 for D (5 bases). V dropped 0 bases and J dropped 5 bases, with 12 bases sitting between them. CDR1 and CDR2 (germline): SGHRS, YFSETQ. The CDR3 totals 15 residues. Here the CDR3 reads CASSLAQGLNNEQFF. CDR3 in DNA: TGCGCCAGCAGCTTGGCTCAAGGACTGAACAATGAGCAGTTCTTC.

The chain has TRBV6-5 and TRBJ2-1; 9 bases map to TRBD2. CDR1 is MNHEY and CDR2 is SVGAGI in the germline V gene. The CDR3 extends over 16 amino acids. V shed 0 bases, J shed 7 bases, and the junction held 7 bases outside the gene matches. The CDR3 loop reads CASSYSPSGGQNEQFF. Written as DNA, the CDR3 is TGTGCCAGCAGTTACTCGCCAAGCGGGGGGCAGAATGAGCAGTTCTTC.

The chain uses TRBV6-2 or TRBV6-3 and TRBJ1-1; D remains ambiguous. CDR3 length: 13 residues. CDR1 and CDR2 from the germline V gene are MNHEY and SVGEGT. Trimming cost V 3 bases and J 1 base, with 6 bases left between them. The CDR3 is CASSYHANTEAFF. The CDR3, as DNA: TGTGCCAGCAGTTATCATGCGAACACTGAAGCTTTCTTT.

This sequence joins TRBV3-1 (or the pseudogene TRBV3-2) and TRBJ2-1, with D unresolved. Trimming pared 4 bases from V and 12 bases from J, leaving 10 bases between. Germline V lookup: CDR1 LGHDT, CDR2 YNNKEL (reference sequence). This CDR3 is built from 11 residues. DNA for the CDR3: TGTGCCAGCAGCCTGGAAGGAATGCAGTTCTTC. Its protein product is CASSLEGMQFF.

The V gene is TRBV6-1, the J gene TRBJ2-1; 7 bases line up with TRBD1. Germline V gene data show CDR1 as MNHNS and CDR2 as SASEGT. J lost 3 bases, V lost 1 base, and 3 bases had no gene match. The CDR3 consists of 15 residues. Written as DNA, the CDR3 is TGTGCCAGCAGTGAAGACAGGGGTAGCTACAATGAGCAGTTCTTC. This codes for CASSEDRGSYNEQFF.

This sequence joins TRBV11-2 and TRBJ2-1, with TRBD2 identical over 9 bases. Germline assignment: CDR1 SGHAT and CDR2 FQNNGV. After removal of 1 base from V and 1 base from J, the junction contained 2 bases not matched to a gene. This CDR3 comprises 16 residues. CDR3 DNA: TGTGCCAGCAGCTTAGTAGCGGGGGCTTCCTACAATGAGCAGTTCTTC. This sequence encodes CASSLVAGASYNEQFF.

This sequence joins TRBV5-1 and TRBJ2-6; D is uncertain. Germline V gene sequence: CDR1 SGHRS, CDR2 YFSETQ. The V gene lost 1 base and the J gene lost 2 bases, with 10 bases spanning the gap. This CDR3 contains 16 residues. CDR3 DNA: TGCGCCAGCAGCTTGATTCCGGGCACTGGGGCCAACGTCCTGACTTTC. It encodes CASSLIPGTGANVLTF.

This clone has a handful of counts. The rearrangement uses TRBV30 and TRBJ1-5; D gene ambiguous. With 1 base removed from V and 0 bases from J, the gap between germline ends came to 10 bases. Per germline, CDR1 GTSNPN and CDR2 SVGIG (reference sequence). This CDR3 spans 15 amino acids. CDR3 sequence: CAWSAGLNSNQPQHF. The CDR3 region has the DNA TGTGCCTGGAGTGCCGGACTTAATAGCAATCAGCCCCAGCATTTT.

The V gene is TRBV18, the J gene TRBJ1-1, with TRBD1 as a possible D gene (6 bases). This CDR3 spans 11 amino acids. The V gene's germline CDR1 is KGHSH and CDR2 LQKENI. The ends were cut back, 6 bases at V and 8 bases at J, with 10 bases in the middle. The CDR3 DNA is TGTGCCAGCTCCCGTGACAGGGAAGCTTTCTTT. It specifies CASSRDREAFF.

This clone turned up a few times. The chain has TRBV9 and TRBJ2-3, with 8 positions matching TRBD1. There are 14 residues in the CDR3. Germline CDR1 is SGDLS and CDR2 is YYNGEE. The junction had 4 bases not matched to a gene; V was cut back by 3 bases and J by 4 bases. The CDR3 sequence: CASSAGQGPDTQYF. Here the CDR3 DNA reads TGTGCCAGCAGCGCCGGACAGGGCCCAGATACGCAGTATTTT.

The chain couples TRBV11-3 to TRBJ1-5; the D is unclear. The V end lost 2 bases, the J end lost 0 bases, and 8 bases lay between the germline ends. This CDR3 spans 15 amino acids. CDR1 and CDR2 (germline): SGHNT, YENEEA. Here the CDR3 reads CASSLCGYSNQPQHF. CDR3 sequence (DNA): TGTGCCAGCAGCTTATGCGGGTATAGCAATCAGCCCCAGCATTTT.

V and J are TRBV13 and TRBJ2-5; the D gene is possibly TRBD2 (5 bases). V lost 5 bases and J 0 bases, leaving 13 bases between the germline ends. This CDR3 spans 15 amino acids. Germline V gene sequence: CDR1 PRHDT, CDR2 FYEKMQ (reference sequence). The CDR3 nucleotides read TGTGCCAGCAGCCTTGGACTGCGAAACCAAGAGACCCAGTACTTC. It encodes CASSLGLRNQETQYF.

The CDR3 is CAVGRQSNQPQHF. The CDR3 nucleotides are TGTGCCGTTGGCCGACAGAGCAATCAGCCCCAGCATTTT. This chain links TRBV19 with TRBJ1-5, with D perhaps matching TRBD1 (5 bases). CDR1 LNHDA and CDR2 SQIVND come from the germline V gene (reference sequence). CDR3 length equals 13 residues. Between the trimmed V and J ends, which lost 11 bases and 1 base, there was a span of 12 bases.

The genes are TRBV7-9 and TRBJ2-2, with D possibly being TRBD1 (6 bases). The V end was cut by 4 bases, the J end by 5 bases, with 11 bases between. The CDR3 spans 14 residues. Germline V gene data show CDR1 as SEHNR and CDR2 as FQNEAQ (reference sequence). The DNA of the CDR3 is TGTGCCAGCAGCTCCACCAGGGGAACCGGGGAGCTGTTTTTT. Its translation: CASSSTRGTGELFF.